This T cell receptor (beta chain) was captured by sequencing in a study of T cell responses to AZD1222 COVID-19 vaccine. Regarding the study as a whole: There were repertoire samples only from the period after the peak T cell response. Only five or six AZD1222 recipients tested seropositive at baseline. Females outnumbered males among donors, who were mostly white British; clonal diversity was possibly underestimated.

Concerning this clone: Its target is not known.

Germline CDR1 reads SGHAT; CDR2 reads FQNNGV. V dropped 6 bases and J dropped 10; count of bases not matched to a gene: 8. CDR3 length: 13 amino acids. Repertoires were generated with immunoSEQ multiplex PCR, while TCRdb's copy carries only in-frame clones and drops some. The table has 100,000 to 150,000 clones, about 90% seen once. V is TRBV11-2 and J is TRBJ1-5; 8 positions match TRBD1. The sequenced sample was peripheral blood, obtained on day 0 of AZD1222 vaccination. The origin of this receptor is an adult in good health. Written as DNA, the CDR3 is TGTGCCAGCAGTCCCGACAGGGGTCAACCCCAGCATTTT. Translating gives CASSPDRGQPQHF.